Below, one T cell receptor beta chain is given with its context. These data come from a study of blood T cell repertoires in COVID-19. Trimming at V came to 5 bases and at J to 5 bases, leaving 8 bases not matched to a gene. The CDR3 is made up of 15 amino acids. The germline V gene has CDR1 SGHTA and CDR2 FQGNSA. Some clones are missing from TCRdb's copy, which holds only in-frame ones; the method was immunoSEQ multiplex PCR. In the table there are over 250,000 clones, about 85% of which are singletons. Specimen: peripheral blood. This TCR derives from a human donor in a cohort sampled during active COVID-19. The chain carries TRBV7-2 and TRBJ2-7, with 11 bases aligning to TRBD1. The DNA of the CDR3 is TGTGCCAGCAGCCCCCGGGACAGGGGGTCCCACGAGCAGTACTTC. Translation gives CASSPRDRGSHEQYF. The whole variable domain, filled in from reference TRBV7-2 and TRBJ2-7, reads GAGVSQSPSNKVTEKGKDVELRCDPISGHTALYWYRQSLGQGLEFLIYFQGNSAPDKSGLPSDRFSAERTGGSVSTLTIQRTQQEDSAVYLCASSPRDRGSHEQYFGPGTRLTVT.